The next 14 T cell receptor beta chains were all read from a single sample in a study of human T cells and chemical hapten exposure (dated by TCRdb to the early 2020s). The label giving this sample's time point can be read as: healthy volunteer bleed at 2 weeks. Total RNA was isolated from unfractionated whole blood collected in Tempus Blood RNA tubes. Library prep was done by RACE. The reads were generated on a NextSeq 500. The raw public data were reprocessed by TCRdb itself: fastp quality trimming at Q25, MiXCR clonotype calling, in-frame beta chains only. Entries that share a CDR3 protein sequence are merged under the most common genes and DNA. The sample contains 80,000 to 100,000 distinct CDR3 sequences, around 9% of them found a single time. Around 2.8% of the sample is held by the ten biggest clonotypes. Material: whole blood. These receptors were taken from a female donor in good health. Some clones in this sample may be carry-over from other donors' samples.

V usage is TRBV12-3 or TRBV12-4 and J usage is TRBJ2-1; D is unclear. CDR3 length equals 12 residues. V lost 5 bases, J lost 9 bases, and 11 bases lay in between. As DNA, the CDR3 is TGTGCCAGCAGTGCGTTAGTAACTGAGCAGTTCTTC. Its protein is CASSALVTEQFF.

The CDR3 coding sequence is TGTGCCAGTAGTGGAGGCAGGGTCAATCAGCCCCAGCATTTT. This gives the protein CASSGGRVNQPQHF. The V gene is TRBV19, the J gene TRBJ1-5, with D maybe TRBD1 (5 bases). The CDR3 runs to 14 residues. Trimming took 5 bases from V and 3 from J, leaving 11 bases between them. CDR1 is LNHDA, CDR2 SQIVND, per germline (reference sequence).

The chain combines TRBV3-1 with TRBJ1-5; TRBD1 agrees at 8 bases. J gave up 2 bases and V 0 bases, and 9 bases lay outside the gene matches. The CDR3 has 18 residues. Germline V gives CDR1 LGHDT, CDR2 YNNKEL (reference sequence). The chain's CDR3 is CASSQDFSAGGCNQPQHF. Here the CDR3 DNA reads TGTGCCAGCAGCCAAGATTTTTCGGCAGGGGGCTGCAATCAGCCCCAGCATTTT.

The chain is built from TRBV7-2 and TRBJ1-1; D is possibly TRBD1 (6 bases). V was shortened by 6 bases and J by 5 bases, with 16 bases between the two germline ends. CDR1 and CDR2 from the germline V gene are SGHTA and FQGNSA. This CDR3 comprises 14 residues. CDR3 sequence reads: CASRPTGFGTEAFF. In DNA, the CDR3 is TGTGCCAGCAGACCCACAGGGTTCGGGACTGAAGCTTTCTTT.

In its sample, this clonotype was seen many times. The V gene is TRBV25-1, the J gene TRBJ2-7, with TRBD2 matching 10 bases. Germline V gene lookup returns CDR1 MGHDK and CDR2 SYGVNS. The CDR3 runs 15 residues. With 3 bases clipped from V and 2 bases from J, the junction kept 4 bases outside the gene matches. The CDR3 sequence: CASSDGTSDTYEQYF. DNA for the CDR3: TGTGCCAGCAGTGACGGGACTAGCGACACCTACGAGCAGTACTTC.

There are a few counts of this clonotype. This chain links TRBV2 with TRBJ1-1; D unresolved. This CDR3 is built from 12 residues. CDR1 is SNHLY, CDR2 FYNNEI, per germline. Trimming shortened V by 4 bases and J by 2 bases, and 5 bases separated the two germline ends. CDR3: CASSADNTEAFF. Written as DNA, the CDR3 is TGTGCCAGCAGTGCCGATAACACTGAAGCTTTCTTT.

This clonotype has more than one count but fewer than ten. This CDR3 is CASSYSTDYNEQFF. CDR3 coding DNA: TGTGCCAGCAGTTACTCTACTGATTACAATGAGCAGTTCTTC. The rearrangement uses TRBV6-2 or TRBV6-3 and TRBJ2-1; D call uncertain. The CDR3 runs to 14 residues. Germline values: CDR1 MNHEY, CDR2 SVGEGT. V was pared by 0 bases and J by 4 bases, with 7 bases between.

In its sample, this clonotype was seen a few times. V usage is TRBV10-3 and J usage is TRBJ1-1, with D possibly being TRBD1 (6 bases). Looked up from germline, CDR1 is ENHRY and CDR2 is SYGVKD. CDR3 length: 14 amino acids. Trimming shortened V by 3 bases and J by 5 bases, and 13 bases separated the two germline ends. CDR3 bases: TGTGCCATCAGTGAAGAGCGCAGGGGTACTGAAGCTTTCTTT. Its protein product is CAISEERRGTEAFF.

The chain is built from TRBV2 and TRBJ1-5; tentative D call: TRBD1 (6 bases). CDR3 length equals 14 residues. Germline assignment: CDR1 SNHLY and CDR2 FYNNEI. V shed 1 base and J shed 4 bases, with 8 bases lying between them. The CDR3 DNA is TGTGCCAGCAGTGAAGGTCAGGGGAATCAGCCCCAGCATTTT. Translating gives CASSEGQGNQPQHF.

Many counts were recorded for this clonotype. The CDR3 sequence is CASSLAGTGHGETQYF. As DNA, the CDR3 is TGCGCCAGCAGCTTGGCCGGGACAGGCCATGGGGAGACCCAGTACTTC. The chain has TRBV5-1 and TRBJ2-5; 8 bases align to TRBD1. The CDR3 covers 16 residues. Looked up from germline, CDR1 is SGHRS and CDR2 is YFSETQ. The J segment lost 5 bases and the V segment lost 0 bases, leaving 9 bases of the junction unmatched.

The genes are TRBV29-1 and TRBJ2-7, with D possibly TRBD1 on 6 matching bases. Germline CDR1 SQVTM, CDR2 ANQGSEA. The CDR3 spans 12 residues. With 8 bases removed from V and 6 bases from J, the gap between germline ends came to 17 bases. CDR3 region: CSFRRGSLEQYF. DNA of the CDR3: TGCAGCTTCCGCAGGGGCAGTCTCGAGCAGTACTTC.

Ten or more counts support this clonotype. The CDR3 region has the DNA TGTGCCTGGACCGGACACCCGAACACTGAAGCTTTCTTT. As protein: CAWTGHPNTEAFF. The chain joins TRBV30 to TRBJ1-1; TRBD1 is a possible D gene (5 bases). The CDR3 contains 13 residues. V was shortened by 4 bases and J by 1 base, with 10 bases between the two germline ends. Germline V gives CDR1 GTSNPN, CDR2 SVGIG (reference sequence).

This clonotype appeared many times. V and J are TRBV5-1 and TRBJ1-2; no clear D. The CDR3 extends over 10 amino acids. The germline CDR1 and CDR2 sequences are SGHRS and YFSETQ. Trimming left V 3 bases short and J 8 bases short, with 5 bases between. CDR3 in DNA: TGCGCCAGCAGCTCTGCGGGCTACACCTTC. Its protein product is CASSSAGYTF.

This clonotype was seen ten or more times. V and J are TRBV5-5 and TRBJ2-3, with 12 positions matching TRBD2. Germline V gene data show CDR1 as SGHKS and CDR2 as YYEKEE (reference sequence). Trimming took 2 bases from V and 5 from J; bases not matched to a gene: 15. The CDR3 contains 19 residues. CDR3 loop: CASSFTLAGGPRVRDTQYF. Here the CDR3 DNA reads TGTGCCAGCAGCTTTACTCTAGCGGGAGGGCCTCGTGTAAGAGATACGCAGTATTTT.